A selection of T cell receptor beta chains follows, all from one sample in a study of T-cell memory formation after mild COVID-19. TCRdb recomputed calls from the 5' RACE reads with MiXCR, one row per CDR3 protein. The table lists under 110,000 distinct CDR3 sequences, over 15% of them singletons. The sample consisted of PBMCs or a T cell subset sorted from them (not recorded which). All receptors come from an adult woman who had mild COVID-19 (a few samples of this study predate the infection). Cell type and time point are not known. The CDR3 runs from the conserved cysteine through the conserved F or W. The D gene is left open where the match is weak. Only part of the rows carry a size: once, few, many, or a class if the clone is expanded.

>.|TRBD1|TRBJ1-2|TRBV27
CASSPNRGQNYGYTF
TGTGCCAGCAGCCCCAATAGGGGGCAAAACTATGGCTACACCTTC
>.|.|TRBJ1-4|TRBV20-1
CSPGVGAGEKLFF
TGCAGTCCCGGGGTGGGGGCCGGTGAAAAACTGTTTTTT
>.|.|TRBJ1-5|TRBV4-1
CASSRNSNQPQHF
TGCGCCAGCAGCCGGAATAGCAATCAGCCCCAGCATTTT
>once|TRBD1|TRBJ1-5|TRBV5-6
CASSYGTGGQPQHF
TGTGCCAGCAGCTATGGGACAGGGGGTCAGCCCCAGCATTTT
>many|.|TRBJ1-4|TRBV20-1
CSATDSTNEKLFF
TGCAGTGCTACGGACAGCACAAATGAAAAACTGTTTTTT
>few|.|TRBJ2-3|TRBV5-1
CASSGSDGDTQYF
TGCGCCAGCAGCGGGTCAGATGGAGATACGCAGTATTTT
>few|.|TRBJ2-1|TRBV7-6
CASSLEEAASYNEQFF
TGTGCCAGCAGCTTAGAGGAAGCGGCCTCCTACAATGAGCAGTTCTTC
>.|.|TRBJ1-2|TRBV7-6
CASSDIPGTPNYGYTF
TGTGCCAGCAGCGATATTCCCGGGACCCCGAACTATGGCTACACCTTC
>.|.|TRBJ2-1|TRBV24-1
CATWGGAFNEQFF
TGTGCCACTTGGGGGGGGGCGTTCAATGAGCAGTTCTTC
>.|TRBD1|TRBJ1-1|TRBV6-1
CASTRGTGNTEAFF
TGTGCCAGCACCAGAGGGACAGGGAACACTGAAGCTTTCTTT
>.|TRBD2|TRBJ2-5|TRBV9
CASSVLAGGPGRQETQYF
TGTGCCAGCAGCGTCCTAGCGGGGGGGCCGGGTCGGCAAGAGACCCAGTACTTC
>few|.|TRBJ2-1|TRBV5-1
CASSLGVANDEQFF
TGCGCCAGCAGCTTGGGGGTAGCAAATGATGAGCAGTTCTTC
>.|.|TRBJ2-1|TRBV20-1
CSAHSTVNSYNEQFF
TGCAGTGCTCATTCGACAGTGAACTCCTACAATGAGCAGTTCTTC
>.|TRBD1|TRBJ2-7|TRBV2
CASSTNPGTGSYEQYF
TGTGCCAGCAGTACCAATCCCGGGACAGGATCCTACGAGCAGTACTTC
>.|TRBD1|TRBJ2-6|TRBV12-3/TRBV12-4
CASSPGTEFETISGANVLTF
TGTGCCAGCAGTCCGGGGACAGAGTTTGAAACGATCTCTGGGGCCAACGTCCTGACTTTC
>few|.|TRBJ2-2|TRBV4-2
CASSQELAAGELFF
TGTGCCAGCAGCCAAGAGCTAGCAGCCGGGGAGCTGTTTTTT
>.|.|TRBJ1-2|TRBV4-1
CASSQGWGNYGYTF
TGCGCCAGCAGCCAAGGTTGGGGAAACTATGGCTACACCTTC
>.|.|TRBJ2-1|TRBV29-1
CSVEDLEGERHNEQFF
TGCAGCGTTGAAGATCTGGAGGGAGAGAGGCACAATGAGCAGTTCTTC
>few|TRBD1|TRBJ2-1|TRBV20-1
CSAGDRDRAYNEQFF
TGCAGTGCGGGAGACCGGGACAGGGCGTACAATGAGCAGTTCTTC
>.|.|TRBJ2-3|TRBV27
CASSSYPTHGGASTDTQYF
TGTGCCAGCAGTTCCTACCCTACCCATGGTGGTGCTAGCACAGATACGCAGTATTTT
>.|.|TRBJ2-5|TRBV2
CASSEGLPGETQYF
TGTGCCAGCAGTGAAGGGCTCCCAGGAGAGACCCAGTACTTC
>.|.|TRBJ2-3|TRBV5-4
CASEEHNTDTQYF
TGTGCCAGCGAGGAGCACAACACAGATACGCAGTATTTT
>.|.|TRBJ2-7|TRBV7-9
CASSLERSHYEQYF
TGTGCCAGCAGCTTAGAGCGTTCCCACTACGAGCAGTACTTC
>few|.|TRBJ1-6|TRBV6-5
CASKLKGDPGPNSPLHF
TGTGCCAGCAAATTAAAAGGGGATCCGGGGCCAAATTCACCCCTCCACTTT
>.|.|TRBJ2-4|TRBV7-9
CASSLVQVPQNIQYF
TGTGCCAGCAGCTTAGTACAGGTGCCTCAAAACATTCAGTACTTC
>many|.|TRBJ2-1|TRBV12-5
CASGLAWSSYNEQFF
TGTGCTAGTGGTTTGGCTTGGAGCTCCTACAATGAGCAGTTCTTC
>few|TRBD2|TRBJ2-7|TRBV6-6
CASSYLGLAETYEQYF
TGTGCCAGCAGTTACTTGGGACTAGCGGAGACCTACGAGCAGTACTTC
>.|TRBD2|TRBJ2-1|TRBV24-1
CATSDPLTSGGNNEQFF
TGTGCCACCAGTGACCCCCTAACTAGCGGGGGCAACAATGAGCAGTTCTTC
>.|.|TRBJ2-2|TRBV9
CASSVPAGGPNTGELFF
TGTGCCAGCAGCGTACCCGCCGGGGGGCCGAACACCGGGGAGCTGTTTTTT
>few|.|TRBJ2-1|TRBV9
CASSVGGLASYNEQFF
TGTGCCAGCAGCGTAGGAGGACTTGCCTCCTACAATGAGCAGTTCTTC
>.|TRBD2|TRBJ2-3|TRBV4-1
CASSQLGGGDTDTQYF
TGCGCCAGCAGCCAGCTTGGCGGGGGGGACACAGATACGCAGTATTTT
>many|TRBD2|TRBJ2-1|TRBV7-8
CASTLPRGLAGHNEQFF
TGTGCCAGCACCCTACCCCGGGGACTAGCGGGCCATAATGAGCAGTTCTTC
>few|TRBD1|TRBJ2-3|TRBV7-2
CASSFWTGSTDTQYF
TGTGCCAGCAGCTTCTGGACAGGCTCCACAGATACGCAGTATTTT
>.|TRBD2|TRBJ2-1|TRBV12-5
CAMSSGSSNEQFF
TGTGCTATGAGTAGCGGGAGCTCCAATGAGCAGTTCTTC